The sample holds one count of the clone carrying this T cell receptor (beta chain). Antigen unknown. This specimen comes from a study of shared clonotypes between healthy human individuals. Findings and limits, study-wide: Incompleteness in sorted-subset sequencing, despite large depth, was shown by rarefaction.

The CDR3 contains 16 residues. With 6 bases removed from V and 5 bases from J, the gap between germline ends came to 23 bases. CDR1 and CDR2 (germline): SGHDN, FVKESK. A CD45RA+ naive subset and a CD45RA-negative memory subset were split from CD4+ cells. Sequenced by immunoSEQ multiplex PCR; TCRdb stores in-frame clones only, minus some. The sample lists some 2 million clones, roughly 96% occurring once. This clonotype originated in a young man in good health. The rearrangement joins TRBV14 to TRBJ2-7, with D possibly being TRBD1 or TRBD2 (5 bases each). The sequencing sample was made of naive CD4+ T cells sorted from blood. Subset in this sample: CD45RA+ positively selected. CDR3 sequence: CASSEGASLARDEQYF. The CDR3 DNA sequence: TGTGCCAGCAGTGAAGGGGCAAGTTTGGCGAGGGACGAGCAGTACTTC.